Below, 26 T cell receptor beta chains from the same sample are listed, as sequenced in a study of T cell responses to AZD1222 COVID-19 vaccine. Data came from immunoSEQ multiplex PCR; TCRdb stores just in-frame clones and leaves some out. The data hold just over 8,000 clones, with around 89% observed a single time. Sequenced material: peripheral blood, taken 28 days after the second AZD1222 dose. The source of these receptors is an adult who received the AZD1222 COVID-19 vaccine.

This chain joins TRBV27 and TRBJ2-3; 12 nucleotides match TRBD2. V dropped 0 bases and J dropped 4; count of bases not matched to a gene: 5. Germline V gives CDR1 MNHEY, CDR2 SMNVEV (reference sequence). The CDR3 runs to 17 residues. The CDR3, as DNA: TGTGCCAGCAGTTTATCTCGGACTAGCGGGATTCCAGATACGCAGTATTTT. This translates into CASSLSRTSGIPDTQYF.

The CDR3 region has the DNA TGTGCCAGCAGTGGCCGGGACAGTTGGAATGAAAAACTGTTTTTT. This gives the protein CASSGRDSWNEKLFF. The genes are TRBV28 and TRBJ1-4, with 7 bases aligning to TRBD1. There are 15 residues in the CDR3. V dropped 5 bases and J dropped 5; count of bases not matched to a gene: 8. In germline, CDR1 is MDHEN, CDR2 SYDVKM.

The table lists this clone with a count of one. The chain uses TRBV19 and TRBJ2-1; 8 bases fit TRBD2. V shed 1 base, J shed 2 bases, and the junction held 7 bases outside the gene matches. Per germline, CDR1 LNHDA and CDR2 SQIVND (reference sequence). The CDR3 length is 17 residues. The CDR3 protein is CASSIGGLATPYNEQFF. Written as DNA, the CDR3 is TGTGCCAGTAGTATAGGTGGACTAGCTACCCCCTACAATGAGCAGTTCTTC.

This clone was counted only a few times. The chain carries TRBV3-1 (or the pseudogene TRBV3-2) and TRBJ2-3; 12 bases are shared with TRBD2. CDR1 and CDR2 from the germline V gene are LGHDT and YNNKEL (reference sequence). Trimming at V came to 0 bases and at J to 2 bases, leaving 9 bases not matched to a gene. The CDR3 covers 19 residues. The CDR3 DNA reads TGTGCCAGCAGCCAAGACCCGCCAACTAGCGGGGGGAACACAGATACGCAGTATTTT. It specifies CASSQDPPTSGGNTDTQYF.

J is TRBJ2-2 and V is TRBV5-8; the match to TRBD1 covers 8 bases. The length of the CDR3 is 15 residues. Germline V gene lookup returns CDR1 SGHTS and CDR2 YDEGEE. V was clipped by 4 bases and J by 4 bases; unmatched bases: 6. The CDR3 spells CASSPRGRGTGELFF. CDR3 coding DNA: TGTGCCAGCAGCCCCAGGGGGCGCGGCACCGGGGAGCTGTTTTTT.

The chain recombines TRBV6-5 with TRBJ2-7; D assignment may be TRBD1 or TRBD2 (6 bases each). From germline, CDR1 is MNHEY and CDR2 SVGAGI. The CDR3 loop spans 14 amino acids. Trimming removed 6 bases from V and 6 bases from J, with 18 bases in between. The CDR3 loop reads CASSRLEGDSEQYF. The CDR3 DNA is TGTGCCAGCAGCCGCCTGGAGGGGGACTCCGAGCAGTACTTC.

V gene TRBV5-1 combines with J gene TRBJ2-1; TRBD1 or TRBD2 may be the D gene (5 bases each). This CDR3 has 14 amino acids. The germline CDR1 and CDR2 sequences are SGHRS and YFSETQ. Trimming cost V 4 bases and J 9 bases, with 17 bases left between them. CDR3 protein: CASSPDHLRGEQFF. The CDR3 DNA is TGCGCCAGCAGCCCGGACCATCTGAGGGGTGAGCAGTTCTTC.

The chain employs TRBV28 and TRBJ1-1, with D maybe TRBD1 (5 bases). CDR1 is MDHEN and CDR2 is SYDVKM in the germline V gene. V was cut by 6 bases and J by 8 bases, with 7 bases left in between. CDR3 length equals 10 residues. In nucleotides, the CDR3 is TGTGCCAGCAGACGGGGGGAAGCTTTCTTT. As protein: CASRRGEAFF. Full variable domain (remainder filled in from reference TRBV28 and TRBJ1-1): DVKVTQSSRYLVKRTGEKVFLECVQDMDHENMFWYRQDPGLGLRLIYFSYDVKMKEKGDIPEGYSVSREKKERFSLILESASTNQTSMYLCASRRGEAFFGQGTRLTVV.

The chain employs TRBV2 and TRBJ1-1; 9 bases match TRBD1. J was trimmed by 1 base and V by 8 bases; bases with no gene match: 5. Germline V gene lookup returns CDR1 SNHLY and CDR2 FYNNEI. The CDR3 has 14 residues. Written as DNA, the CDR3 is TGTGCCAGCGATGGGACAGGGTCGAACACTGAAGCTTTCTTT. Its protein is CASDGTGSNTEAFF.

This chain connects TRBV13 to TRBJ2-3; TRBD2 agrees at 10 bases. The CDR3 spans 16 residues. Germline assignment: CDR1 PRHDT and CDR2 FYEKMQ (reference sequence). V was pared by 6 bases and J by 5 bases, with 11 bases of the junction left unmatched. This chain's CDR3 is CASSLPSGGARDTQYF. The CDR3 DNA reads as TGTGCCAGCAGTCTCCCCAGCGGGGGGGCTCGAGATACGCAGTATTTT.

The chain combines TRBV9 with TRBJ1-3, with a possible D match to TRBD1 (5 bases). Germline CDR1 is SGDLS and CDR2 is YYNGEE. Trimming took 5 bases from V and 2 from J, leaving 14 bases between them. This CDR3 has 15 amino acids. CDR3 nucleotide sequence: TGTGCCAGCAGTGCAATGCAGGGCGCTGGAAACACCATATATTTT. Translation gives CASSAMQGAGNTIYF.

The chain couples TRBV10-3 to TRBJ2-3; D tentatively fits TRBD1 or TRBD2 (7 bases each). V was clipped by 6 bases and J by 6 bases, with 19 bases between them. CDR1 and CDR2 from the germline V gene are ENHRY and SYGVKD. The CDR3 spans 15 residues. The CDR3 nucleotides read TGTGCCATCAGGATTGGGGAGGGGGCACGGGATACGCAGTATTTT. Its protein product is CAIRIGEGARDTQYF.

CDR3 sequence: CASSPGTNSGNTIYF. The CDR3, as DNA: TGTGCCAGCAGCCCTGGGACAAACTCTGGAAACACCATATATTTT. The chain joins TRBV7-8 to TRBJ1-3; tentative D call: TRBD1 (6 bases). V lost 5 bases to trimming and J lost 0 bases, with 11 bases between them. CDR3 length equals 15 residues. The germline gives CDR1 SGHVS, CDR2 FQNEAQ.

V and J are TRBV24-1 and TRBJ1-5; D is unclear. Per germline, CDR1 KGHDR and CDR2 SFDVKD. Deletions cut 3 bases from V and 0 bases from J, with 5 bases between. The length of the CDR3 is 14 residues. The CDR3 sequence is CATSDPYSNQPQHF. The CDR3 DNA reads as TGTGCCACCAGTGATCCCTATAGCAATCAGCCCCAGCATTTT.

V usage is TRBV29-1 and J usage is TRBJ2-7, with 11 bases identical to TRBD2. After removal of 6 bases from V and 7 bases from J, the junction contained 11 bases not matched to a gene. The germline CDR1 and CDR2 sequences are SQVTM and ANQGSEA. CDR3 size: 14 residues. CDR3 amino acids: CSVTPSGGTREQYF. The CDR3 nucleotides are TGCAGCGTCACGCCTAGCGGGGGGACGCGAGAGCAGTACTTC.

The CDR3 protein is CASSYSPTEGEKLFF. In DNA, the CDR3 is TGTGCCAGCAGTTACTCGCCAACGGAGGGCGAAAAACTGTTTTTT. The chain is built from TRBV6-5 and TRBJ1-4; D remains ambiguous. Germline-derived CDR1 and CDR2 are MNHEY and SVGAGI. V lost 0 bases and J lost 8, with 13 bases in between. The CDR3 has 15 amino acids.

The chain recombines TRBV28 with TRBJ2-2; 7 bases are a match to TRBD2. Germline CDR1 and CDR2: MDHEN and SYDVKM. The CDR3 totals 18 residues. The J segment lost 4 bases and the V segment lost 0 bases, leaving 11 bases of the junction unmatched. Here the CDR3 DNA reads TGTGCCAGCAGTTTATGGACGGGCAGCGGGGCGGGCACCGGGGAGCTGTTTTTT. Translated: CASSLWTGSGAGTGELFF.

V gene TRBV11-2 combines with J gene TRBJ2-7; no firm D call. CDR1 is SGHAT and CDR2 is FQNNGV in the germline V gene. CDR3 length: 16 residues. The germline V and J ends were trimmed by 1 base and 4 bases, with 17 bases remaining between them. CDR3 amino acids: CASSLGRAGSGYEQYF. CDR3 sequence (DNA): TGTGCCAGCAGCTTAGGTCGGGCTGGGTCTGGTTACGAGCAGTACTTC.

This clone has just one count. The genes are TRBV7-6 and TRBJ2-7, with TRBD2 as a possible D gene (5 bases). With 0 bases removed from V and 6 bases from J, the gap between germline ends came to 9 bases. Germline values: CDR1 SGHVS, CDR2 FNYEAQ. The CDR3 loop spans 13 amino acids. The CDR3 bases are TGTGCCAGCAGCTTAGCGTGGGGAGCCGAGCAGTACTTC. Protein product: CASSLAWGAEQYF.

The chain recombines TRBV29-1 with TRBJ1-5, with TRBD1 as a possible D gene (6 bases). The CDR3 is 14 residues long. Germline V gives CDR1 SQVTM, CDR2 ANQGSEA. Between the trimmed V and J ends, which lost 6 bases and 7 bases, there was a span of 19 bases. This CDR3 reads CSVGETGTGQPQHF. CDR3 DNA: TGCAGCGTGGGAGAAACAGGGACGGGACAGCCCCAGCATTTT.

The CDR3 is CASSSLQGKETQYF. The CDR3 region has the DNA TGTGCCAGCAGTTCGCTACAGGGTAAAGAGACCCAGTACTTC. This chain connects TRBV6-5 to TRBJ2-5; the D gene is possibly TRBD1 (6 bases). In germline, CDR1 is MNHEY, CDR2 SVGAGI. V was clipped by 4 bases and J by 3 bases, with 12 bases between them. CDR3 length equals 14 residues.

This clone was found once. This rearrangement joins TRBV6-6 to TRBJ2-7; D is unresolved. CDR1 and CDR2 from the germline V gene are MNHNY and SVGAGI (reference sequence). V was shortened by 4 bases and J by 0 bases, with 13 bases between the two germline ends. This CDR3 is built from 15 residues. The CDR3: CASSSPGRSSYEQYF. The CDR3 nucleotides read TGTGCCAGCAGTTCCCCCGGTCGGAGCTCCTACGAGCAGTACTTC.

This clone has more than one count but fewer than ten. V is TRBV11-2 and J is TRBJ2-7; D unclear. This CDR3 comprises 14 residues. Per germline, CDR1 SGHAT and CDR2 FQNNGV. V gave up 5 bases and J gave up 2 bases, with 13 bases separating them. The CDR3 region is CASSDGVPPYEQYF. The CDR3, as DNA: TGTGCCAGCAGCGATGGAGTACCACCCTACGAGCAGTACTTC.

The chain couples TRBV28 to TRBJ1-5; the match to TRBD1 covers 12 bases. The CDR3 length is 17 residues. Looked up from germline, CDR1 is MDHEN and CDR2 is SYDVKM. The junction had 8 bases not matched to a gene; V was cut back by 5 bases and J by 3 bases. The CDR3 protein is CASSPLGQGANNQPQHF. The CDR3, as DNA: TGTGCCAGCAGTCCGCTGGGACAGGGGGCGAACAATCAGCCCCAGCATTTT.

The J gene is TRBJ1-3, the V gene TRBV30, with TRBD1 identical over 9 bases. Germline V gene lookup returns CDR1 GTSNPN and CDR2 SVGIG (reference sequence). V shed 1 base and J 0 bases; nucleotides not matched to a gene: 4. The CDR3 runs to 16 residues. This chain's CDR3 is CAWSAGTGSSGNTIYF. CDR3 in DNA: TGTGCCTGGAGTGCCGGGACAGGGAGCTCTGGAAACACCATATATTTT.

CDR3 sequence (DNA): TGTGCCAGCAGCTTAGCCGGCGGACAGGGGGCCGAGCAGTACTTC. Protein product: CASSLAGGQGAEQYF. The chain joins TRBV7-6 to TRBJ2-7; 11 nucleotides agree with TRBD1. This CDR3 spans 15 amino acids. Germline CDR1 reads SGHVS; CDR2 reads FNYEAQ. V dropped 0 bases and J dropped 6; count of bases not matched to a gene: 4.